Listed below are T cell receptor beta chains from one sample, sequenced in a study of T cell responses to AZD1222 COVID-19 vaccine. Sequencing used immunoSEQ multiplex PCR; TCRdb keeps in-frame clones, though not all of them. The repertoire includes more than 75,000 clones, roughly nine tenths of them detected once, and roughly 5.4% sits in the top ten. Here the sequenced sample was peripheral blood, taken on day 0 of AZD1222 vaccination. The receptors derive from an adult in good health. Each CDR3 is given with its conserved first and last residue. A D gene is named only where the DNA matches it firmly. A clone size is listed for some rows: how often the clone was seen (once, few, many), or a class if it is expanded.

D | J | length | size | V | DNA | CDR3
TRBD1 | TRBJ1-4 | 14 | - | TRBV15 | TGTGCCACCAGCAGGGACAGGGTTAATGAAAAACTGTTTTTT | CATSRDRVNEKLFF
TRBD1 | TRBJ1-4 | 18 | - | TRBV27 | TGTGCCAGCAGTTTATCGGGGGACAGCTATGCAACTAATGAAAAACTGTTTTTT | CASSLSGDSYATNEKLFF
TRBD1 | TRBJ1-1 | 17 | - | TRBV5-1 | TGCGCCAGCAGCCCGACGGCCAGGGGGCTGCAGGACACTGAAGCTTTCTTT | CASSPTARGLQDTEAFF
TRBD2 | TRBJ2-1 | 16 | - | TRBV7-6 | TGTGCCAGCAGCTTCAACAGCGGGAGCTCCTACAATGAGCAGTTCTTC | CASSFNSGSSYNEQFF
- | TRBJ2-7 | 15 | - | TRBV6-6 | TGTGCCACCGACCCCGCCCGGGCGTCGGCCTACGAGCAGTACTTC | CATDPARASAYEQYF
- | TRBJ2-2 | 15 | - | TRBV19 | TGTGCCAGTAGTATCGGAGCGACTAACACCGGGGAGCTGTTTTTT | CASSIGATNTGELFF
- | TRBJ2-7 | 11 | - | TRBV19 | TGTGCCAGTAGTTACGGCTACGAGCAGTACTTC | CASSYGYEQYF
- | TRBJ1-2 | 12 | - | TRBV18 | TGTGCCAGCTCAGAAACAGCGTTCGGCTACACCTTC | CASSETAFGYTF
TRBD2 | TRBJ2-3 | 20 | - | TRBV24-1 | TGTGCCACCAGTGACACCCGGGGGGGAAGGACTAGCGGGTCCGCGGATACGCAGTATTTT | CATSDTRGGRTSGSADTQYF
TRBD2 | TRBJ2-3 | 17 | - | TRBV5-1 | TGCGCCAGCAGCTTGGGAGCTAGCGGGTTAGGGCCAGATACGCAGTATTTT | CASSLGASGLGPDTQYF
- | TRBJ1-2 | 16 | - | TRBV9 | TGTGCCAGCAGCGTAGAATCCCGCAGGAGCAACTATGGCTACACCTTC | CASSVESRRSNYGYTF
TRBD1 | TRBJ2-5 | 15 | - | TRBV28 | TGTGCCAGCAGTTCTGGGACAGGGTATCAAGAGACCCAGTACTTC | CASSSGTGYQETQYF
- | TRBJ1-5 | 12 | - | TRBV5-4 | TGTGCCAGCAGCTTGGAGGGTCAGCCCCAGCATTTT | CASSLEGQPQHF
- | TRBJ1-6 | 14 | - | TRBV30 | TGTGCTTACCAAGGCCTCTCCTATAATTCACCCCTCCACTTT | CAYQGLSYNSPLHF
TRBD1 | TRBJ1-5 | 13 | - | TRBV6-5 | TGTGCCAGCAGAAGACAGGGGGGCCAGCCCCAGCATTTT | CASRRQGGQPQHF
TRBD2 | TRBJ2-1 | 15 | - | TRBV9 | TGTGCCAGCAGCAGTACAAGCGGGGTCTACAATGAGCAGTTCTTC | CASSSTSGVYNEQFF
- | TRBJ1-3 | 16 | once | TRBV28 | TGTGCCAGCAGTCGAGACGACACCTACTCTGGAAACACCATATATTTT | CASSRDDTYSGNTIYF
- | TRBJ2-3 | 12 | - | TRBV28 | TGTGCCAGCACTACGTTCATGGATACGCAGTATTTT | CASTTFMDTQYF
- | TRBJ1-1 | 15 | - | TRBV11-3 | TGTGCCAGCAGCCCCCGTGAGAGGGGCGAGACTGAAGCTTTCTTT | CASSPRERGETEAFF
TRBD2 | TRBJ2-7 | 15 | once | TRBV27 | TGTGCCAGCAGTTTCCTGGGACTAGGTCTCTACGAGCAGTACTTC | CASSFLGLGLYEQYF
TRBD2 | TRBJ2-3 | 18 | - | TRBV2 | TGTGCCAGCAGTGTTGGGGGCCGCGGGAGGGCCGGTACAGATACGCAGTATTTT | CASSVGGRGRAGTDTQYF
- | TRBJ2-3 | 16 | - | TRBV9 | TGTGCCAGCAGCAGAAGGGCCTCCCCTGGCACAGATACGCAGTATTTT | CASSRRASPGTDTQYF
TRBD2 | TRBJ2-1 | 16 | - | TRBV7-6 | TGTGCCAGCAGTGCTGGTGGGACTAGCGCTATGAATGAGCAGTTCTTC | CASSAGGTSAMNEQFF
- | TRBJ1-5 | 12 | - | TRBV28 | TGTGCCAGCAGTTTTCCCGGCCAGCCCCAGCATTTT | CASSFPGQPQHF
- | TRBJ1-4 | 13 | - | TRBV10-3 | TGTGCCATCAGCACGGGCCTAAATGAAAAACTGTTTTTT | CAISTGLNEKLFF
- | TRBJ2-2 | 14 | - | TRBV6-2/TRBV6-3 | TGTGCCAGCAGTTACTCAGGGAACACCGGGGAGCTGTTTTTT | CASSYSGNTGELFF
- | TRBJ2-2 | 13 | - | TRBV25-1 | TGTGCCAGCAGCAGGTCGGGGATCGGGGAGCTGTTTTTT | CASSRSGIGELFF
TRBD2 | TRBJ2-5 | 14 | - | TRBV5-4 | TGTGCCAGCAGCCTAGCGGGGAGGGGAGAGACCCAGTACTTC | CASSLAGRGETQYF
TRBD1 | TRBJ2-2 | 15 | once | TRBV4-2 | TGTGCCAGCAGCCACCGAGGGGGCCGGAACGGGGAGCTGTTTTTT | CASSHRGGRNGELFF
TRBD2 | TRBJ2-1 | 15 | - | TRBV6-4 | TGTGCCAGCAGTGAAGAAGCGGGAGACCACAATGAGCAGTTCTTC | CASSEEAGDHNEQFF
- | TRBJ2-5 | 15 | - | TRBV5-5 | TGTGCCAGCAGCTTGGGGCGTGGGTTACAAGAGACCCAGTACTTC | CASSLGRGLQETQYF
- | TRBJ1-4 | 15 | - | TRBV19 | TGTGCCAGTAGTATATTCGGGGCAACTAATGAAAAACTGTTTTTT | CASSIFGATNEKLFF